A single sample is the source of the 4 T cell receptor beta chains below, sequenced in a study of shared clonotypes between healthy human individuals. The method was immunoSEQ multiplex PCR; TCRdb's version includes in-frame clones alone and lacks a portion of them. The repertoire holds roughly 2.6 million clones, approximately 94% seen once, with about 0.13% in the top ten. Material for sequencing was naive CD4+ T cells sorted from blood. Subset specified: CD45RA+ positively selected. The receptors here all came from a man aged 18-30 years in good health.

This clone occurred once. This chain links TRBV5-6 with TRBJ2-3; 8 bases align to TRBD2. The CDR3 extends over 15 amino acids. The germline V gene encodes CDR1 SGHDT and CDR2 YYEEEE. J gave up 1 base and V 2 bases, and 3 bases lay outside the gene matches. CDR3 in amino acids: CASSFPGLGTDTQYF. The CDR3 bases are TGTGCCAGCAGCTTTCCGGGACTAGGCACAGATACGCAGTATTTT.

This chain connects TRBV10-3 to TRBJ1-5; no definite D call. Germline assignment: CDR1 ENHRY and CDR2 SYGVKD. Between the trimmed V and J ends, which lost 3 bases and 7 bases, there was a span of 13 bases. The CDR3 runs to 14 residues. The CDR3: CAISERGSEQPQHF. Here the CDR3 DNA reads TGTGCCATCAGTGAACGCGGCAGCGAACAGCCCCAGCATTTT.

The chain employs TRBV29-1 and TRBJ2-3, with D uncertain. The CDR3 has 12 residues. Trimming cost V 4 bases and J 4 bases, with 9 bases left between them. CDR1 is SQVTM, CDR2 ANQGSEA, per germline. The CDR3 protein is CSVAMGSDTQYF. The CDR3 DNA sequence: TGCAGCGTTGCGATGGGCTCAGATACGCAGTATTTT.

The chain combines TRBV7-9 with TRBJ1-2; no clear D. This CDR3 is 15 amino acids long. Germline CDR1 and CDR2: SEHNR and FQNEAQ (reference sequence). V was shortened by 4 bases and J by 4 bases, with 16 bases between the two germline ends. The CDR3 reads CASSSSGREGYGYTF. Written as DNA, the CDR3 is TGTGCCAGCAGCTCGTCGGGGAGAGAGGGCTATGGCTACACCTTC.